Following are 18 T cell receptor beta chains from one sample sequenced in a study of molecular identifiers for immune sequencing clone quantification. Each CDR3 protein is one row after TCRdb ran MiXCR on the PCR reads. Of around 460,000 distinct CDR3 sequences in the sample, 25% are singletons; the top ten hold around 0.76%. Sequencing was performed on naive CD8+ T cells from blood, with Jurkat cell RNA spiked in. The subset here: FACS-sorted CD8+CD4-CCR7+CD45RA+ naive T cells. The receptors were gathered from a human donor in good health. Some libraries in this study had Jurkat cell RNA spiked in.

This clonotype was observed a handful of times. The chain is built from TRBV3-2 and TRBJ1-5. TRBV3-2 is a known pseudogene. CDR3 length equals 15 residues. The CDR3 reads CASSPSRASNQPQHF. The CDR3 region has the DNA TGTGCCAGCAGCCCTTCCCGGGCCTCCAATCAGCCCCAGCATTTT.

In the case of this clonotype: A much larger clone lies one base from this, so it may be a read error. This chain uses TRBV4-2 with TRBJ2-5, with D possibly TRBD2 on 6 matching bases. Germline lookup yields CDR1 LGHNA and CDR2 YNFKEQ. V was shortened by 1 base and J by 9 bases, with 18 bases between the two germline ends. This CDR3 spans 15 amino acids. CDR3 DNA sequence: TGTGCCAGCAGCCAAGTGGAGGTCCCGGGGGAGCCCCAGTACTTC. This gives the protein CASSQVEVPGEPQYF.

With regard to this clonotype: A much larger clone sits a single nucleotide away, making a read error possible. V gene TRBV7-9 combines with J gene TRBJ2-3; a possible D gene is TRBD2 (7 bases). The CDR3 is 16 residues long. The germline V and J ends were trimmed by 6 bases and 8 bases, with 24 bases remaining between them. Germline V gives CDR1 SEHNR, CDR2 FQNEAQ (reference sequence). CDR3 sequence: CASRPQVGGRKATQYF. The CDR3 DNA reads TGTGCCAGCAGGCCCCAGGTCGGGGGGCGGAAAGCTACGCAGTATTTT.

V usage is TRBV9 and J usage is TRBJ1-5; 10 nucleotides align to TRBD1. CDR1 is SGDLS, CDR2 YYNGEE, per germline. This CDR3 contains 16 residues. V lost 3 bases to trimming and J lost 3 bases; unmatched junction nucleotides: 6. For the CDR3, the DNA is TGTGCCAGCAGCGCGGGACAGGGGCCTTTCAATCAGCCCCAGCATTTT. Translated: CASSAGQGPFNQPQHF.

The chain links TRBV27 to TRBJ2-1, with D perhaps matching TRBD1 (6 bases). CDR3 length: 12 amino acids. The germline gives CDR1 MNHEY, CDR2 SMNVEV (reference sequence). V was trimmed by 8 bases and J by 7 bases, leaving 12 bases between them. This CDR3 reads CASGQIGNEQFF. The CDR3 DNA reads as TGTGCCAGCGGACAGATTGGGAATGAGCAGTTCTTC.

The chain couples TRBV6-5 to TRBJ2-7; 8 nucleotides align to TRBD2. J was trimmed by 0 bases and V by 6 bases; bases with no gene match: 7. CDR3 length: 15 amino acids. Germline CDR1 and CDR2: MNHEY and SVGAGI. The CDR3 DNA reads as TGTGCCAGCAGAACGGGACTAGGTACCTCCTACGAGCAGTACTTC. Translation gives CASRTGLGTSYEQYF.

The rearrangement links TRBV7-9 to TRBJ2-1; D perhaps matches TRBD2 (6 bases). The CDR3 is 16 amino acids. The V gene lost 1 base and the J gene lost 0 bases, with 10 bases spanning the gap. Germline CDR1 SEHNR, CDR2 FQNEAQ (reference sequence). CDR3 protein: CASSLVAADSYNEQFF. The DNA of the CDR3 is TGTGCCAGCAGCTTAGTAGCGGCCGACTCCTACAATGAGCAGTTCTTC.

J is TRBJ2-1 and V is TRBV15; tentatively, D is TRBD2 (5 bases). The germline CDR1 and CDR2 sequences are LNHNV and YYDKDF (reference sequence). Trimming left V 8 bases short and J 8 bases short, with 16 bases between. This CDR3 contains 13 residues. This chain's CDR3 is CATEGRHDDEQFF. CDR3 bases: TGTGCCACCGAAGGGAGACACGACGATGAGCAGTTCTTC.

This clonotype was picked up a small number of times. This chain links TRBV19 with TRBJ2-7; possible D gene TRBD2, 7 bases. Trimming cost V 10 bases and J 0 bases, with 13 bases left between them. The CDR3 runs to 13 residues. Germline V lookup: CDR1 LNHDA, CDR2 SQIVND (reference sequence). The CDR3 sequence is CATRGAVSYEQYF. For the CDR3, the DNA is TGTGCCACCCGGGGGGCTGTCTCCTACGAGCAGTACTTC.

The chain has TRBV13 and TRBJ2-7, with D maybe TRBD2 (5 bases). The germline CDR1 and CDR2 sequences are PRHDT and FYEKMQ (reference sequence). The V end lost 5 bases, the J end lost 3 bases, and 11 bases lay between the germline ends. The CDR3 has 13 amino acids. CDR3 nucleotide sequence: TGTGCCAGCAGCACGGGGAGCGACTACGAGCAGTACTTC. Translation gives CASSTGSDYEQYF.

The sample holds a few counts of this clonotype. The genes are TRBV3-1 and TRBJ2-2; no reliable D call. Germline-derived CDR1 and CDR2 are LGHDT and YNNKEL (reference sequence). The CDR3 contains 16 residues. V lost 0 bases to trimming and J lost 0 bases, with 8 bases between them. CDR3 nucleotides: TGTGCCAGCAGCCAAGACGATGCTTCGAACACCGGGGAGCTGTTTTTT. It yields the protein CASSQDDASNTGELFF.

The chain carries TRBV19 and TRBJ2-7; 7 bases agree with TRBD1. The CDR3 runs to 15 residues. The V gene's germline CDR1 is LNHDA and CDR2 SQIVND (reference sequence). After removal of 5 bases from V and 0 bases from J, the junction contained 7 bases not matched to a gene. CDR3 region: CASSPGTDFSYEQYF. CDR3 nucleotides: TGTGCCAGTAGTCCCGGGACAGATTTCTCCTACGAGCAGTACTTC.

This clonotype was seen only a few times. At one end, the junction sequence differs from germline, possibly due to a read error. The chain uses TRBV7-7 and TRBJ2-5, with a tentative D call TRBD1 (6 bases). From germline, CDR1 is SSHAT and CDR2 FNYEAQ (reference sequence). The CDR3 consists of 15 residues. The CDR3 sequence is CASSSPLRGRETQYF. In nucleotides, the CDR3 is TGTGCTAGCAGCTCCCCGCTAAGGGGGAGAGAGACCCAGTACTTC.

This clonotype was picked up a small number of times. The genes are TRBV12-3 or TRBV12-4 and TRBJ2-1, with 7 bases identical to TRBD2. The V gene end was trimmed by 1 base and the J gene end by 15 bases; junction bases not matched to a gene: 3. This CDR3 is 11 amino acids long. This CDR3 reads CASSLGLAAFF. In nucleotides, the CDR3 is TGTGCCAGCAGTTTAGGGCTAGCGGCGTTCTTC.

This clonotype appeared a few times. CDR3 sequence reads: CASSQEYVGYNEQFF. The CDR3 bases are TGCGCCAGCAGCCAAGAGTACGTAGGGTACAATGAGCAGTTCTTC. The chain recombines TRBV4-3 with TRBJ2-1; D gene ambiguous. Germline loops: CDR1 LGHNA, CDR2 YSLEER. The CDR3 is made up of 15 amino acids. Trimming pared 0 bases from V and 4 bases from J, leaving 10 bases between.

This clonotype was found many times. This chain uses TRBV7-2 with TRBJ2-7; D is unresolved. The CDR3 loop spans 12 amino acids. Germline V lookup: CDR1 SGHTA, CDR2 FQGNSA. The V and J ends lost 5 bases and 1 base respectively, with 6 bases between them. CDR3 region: CASSRGSYEQYF. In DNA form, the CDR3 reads TGTGCCAGCAGCCGCGGTTCCTACGAGCAGTACTTC.

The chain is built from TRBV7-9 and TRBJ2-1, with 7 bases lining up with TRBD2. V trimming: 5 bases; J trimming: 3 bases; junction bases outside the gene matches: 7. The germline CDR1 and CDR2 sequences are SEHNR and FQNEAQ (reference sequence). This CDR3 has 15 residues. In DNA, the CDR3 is TGTGCCAGCAGCCCCAATGCGGGGGTCTACAATGAGCAGTTCTTC. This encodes CASSPNAGVYNEQFF.

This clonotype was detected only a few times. CDR3 sequence reads: CASSLLTDRLSGNTIYF. The CDR3 DNA sequence: TGTGCCAGCAGCTTATTGACAGATCGGCTCTCTGGAAACACCATATATTTT. The chain joins TRBV13 to TRBJ1-3; TRBD1 is a possible D gene (5 bases). This CDR3 has 17 amino acids. Germline loops: CDR1 PRHDT, CDR2 FYEKMQ (reference sequence). The germline V and J ends were trimmed by 2 bases and 0 bases, with 14 bases remaining between them.